This T cell receptor beta chain derives from a study of T cells in Graves' hyperthyroidism and ophthalmopathy. Notes on the study in general: Among thyroid clonotypes expanded above 0.001, most also appeared in blood.

The blood sample dates from first hyperthyroidism diagnosis, preceding any ophthalmopathy symptoms. Amplification of TCR beta CDR3 regions used RNA as the template. First-round RT-PCR with HTBI primers amplified the TCR CDR3 region. TCRdb redid the calling of the multiplex PCR reads with MiXCR, one entry per CDR3 protein. This sample yields 600,000 to 850,000 distinct CDR3 sequences, of which roughly 20% are seen a single time; around 15% belongs to the top ten. This CDR3 is 15 amino acids long. Germline CDR1 SSHAT, CDR2 FNYEAQ (reference sequence). In its sample, this clonotype was seen many times. Its matching antigen is unknown. The junction differs from germline at one of its ends, possibly a read error.

This clonotype was sampled from a woman aged 45-65 years with Graves' hyperthyroidism that later progressed to Graves' ophthalmopathy. Input material: blood. This rearrangement joins TRBV7-7 to TRBJ2-3; 9 nucleotides match TRBD2. The CDR3 DNA reads as TGTGCTAGCAGCTTAGGACTAGCGTTCACAGATACGCAGTATTTT. As protein: CASSLGLAFTDTQYF.